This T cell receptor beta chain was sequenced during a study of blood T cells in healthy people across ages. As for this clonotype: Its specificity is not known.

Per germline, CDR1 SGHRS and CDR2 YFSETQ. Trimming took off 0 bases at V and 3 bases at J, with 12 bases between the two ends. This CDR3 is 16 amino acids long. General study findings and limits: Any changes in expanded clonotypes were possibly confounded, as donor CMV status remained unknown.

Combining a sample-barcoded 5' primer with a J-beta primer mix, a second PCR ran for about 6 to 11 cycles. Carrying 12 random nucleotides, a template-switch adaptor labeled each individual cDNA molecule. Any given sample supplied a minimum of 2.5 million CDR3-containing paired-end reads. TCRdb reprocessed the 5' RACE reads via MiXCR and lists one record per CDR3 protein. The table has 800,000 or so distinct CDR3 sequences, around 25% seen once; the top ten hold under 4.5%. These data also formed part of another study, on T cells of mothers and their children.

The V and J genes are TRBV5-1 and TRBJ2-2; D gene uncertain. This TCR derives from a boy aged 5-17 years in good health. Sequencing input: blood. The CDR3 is CASSLVAFGDTGELFF. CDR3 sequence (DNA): TGCGCCAGCAGCTTGGTAGCTTTTGGGGACACCGGGGAGCTGTTTTTT.